These 3 T cell receptor beta chains were sequenced from one sample in a study of blood T cells in healthy people across ages. Primers used in a second PCR of roughly 6 to 11 cycles were a sample-barcoded 5' primer and a J-beta primer mix. From the 5' RACE reads, TCRdb called clonotypes with MiXCR, one entry per CDR3 protein. The table records about 640,000 distinct CDR3 sequences, about 43% of them present only once. Sequencing input: blood. These receptors were obtained from a man older than 75 in good health.

This clonotype was seen only a few times. The rearrangement links TRBV25-1 to TRBJ2-5, with 10 bases identical to TRBD2. In germline, CDR1 is MGHDK, CDR2 SYGVNS. This CDR3 is 18 amino acids long. V lost 5 bases to trimming and J lost 5 bases; unmatched junction nucleotides: 17. The CDR3 DNA reads as TGTGCCAGCAGTCCCCTATCAGCGGGGGGGCAGTTGTTGGAGACCCAGTACTTC. It yields the protein CASSPLSAGGQLLETQYF.

The chain joins TRBV9 to TRBJ1-4; 9 bases fit TRBD1. Germline V lookup: CDR1 SGDLS, CDR2 YYNGEE. V trimming: 3 bases; J trimming: 0 bases; junction bases outside the gene matches: 3. The CDR3 consists of 16 residues. The CDR3 nucleotides read TGTGCCAGCAGCGCGAGACAGGGGGCAACTAATGAAAAACTGTTTTTT. Protein sequence: CASSARQGATNEKLFF.

This clonotype was found once. The rearrangement uses TRBV18 and TRBJ2-7; 9 positions agree with TRBD1. The CDR3 is 20 amino acids. The trim removed 6 bases at V and 0 bases at J, leaving 21 bases unmatched. Germline CDR1 reads KGHSH; CDR2 reads LQKENI. CDR3 sequence: CASSQVGEISRDRVSYEQYF. CDR3 sequence (DNA): TGTGCCAGCTCGCAAGTGGGGGAAATAAGCCGGGACAGGGTCTCCTACGAGCAGTACTTC.